These 17 T cell receptor beta chains originate from one sample sequenced in a study of blood T cell repertoires in COVID-19. Clones were read by immunoSEQ multiplex PCR, and TCRdb kept only the in-frame ones, dropping some. The sample includes about 220,000 clones, roughly nine tenths of them seen just once. The sample consisted of peripheral blood. Receptors originate from a man aged 35 to 55 with active or convalescent COVID-19.

The chain joins TRBV13 to TRBJ1-4; TRBD1 matches at 7 bases. CDR1 is PRHDT and CDR2 is FYEKMQ in the germline V gene (reference sequence). The CDR3 sequence is 14 residues long. J lost 8 bases, V lost 4 bases, and 7 bases had no gene match. CDR3 sequence reads: CASSYSTGPEKLFF. The CDR3 region has the DNA TGTGCCAGCAGCTACTCGACAGGGCCGGAAAAACTGTTTTTT.

The rearrangement joins TRBV11-1 to TRBJ2-5; tentatively, D is TRBD1 (5 bases). Germline V CDR1 and CDR2: SGHAT, FQDESV (reference sequence). The V gene lost 3 bases and the J gene lost 9 bases, with 14 bases spanning the gap. The CDR3 length is 13 residues. CDR3 nucleotides: TGTGCCAGCAGCTTTCCTGGGGCCGTGGCCCAGTACTTC. Protein product: CASSFPGAVAQYF. Filled out from reference TRBV11-1 and TRBJ2-5, the complete variable domain reads EAEVAQSPRYKITEKSQAVAFWCDPISGHATLYWYRQILGQGPELLVQFQDESVVDDSQLPKDRFSAERLKGVDSTLKIQPAELGDSAMYLCASSFPGAVAQYFGPGTRLLVL.

This chain connects TRBV3-1 (or the pseudogene TRBV3-2) to TRBJ2-6; 7 nucleotides agree with TRBD1. The junction had 12 bases not matched to a gene; V was cut back by 7 bases and J by 3 bases. This CDR3 is 17 amino acids long. The germline V gene has CDR1 LGHDT and CDR2 YNNKEL (reference sequence). CDR3 in amino acids: CASTPKDRDVGANVLTF. The CDR3, as DNA: TGTGCCAGCACCCCTAAAGACAGGGATGTTGGGGCCAACGTCCTGACTTTC.

V and J are TRBV5-1 and TRBJ2-3; the match to TRBD1 covers 10 bases. Trimming took 4 bases from V and 3 from J; bases not matched to a gene: 8. This CDR3 has 16 amino acids. Germline loops: CDR1 SGHRS, CDR2 YFSETQ. The CDR3 DNA reads as TGCGCCAGCAGCCCGCTCCCGGGACAGGGGACAGATACGCAGTATTTT. Its protein product is CASSPLPGQGTDTQYF. The whole variable domain, remainder taken from reference TRBV5-1 and TRBJ2-3, is KAGVTQTPRYLIKTRGQQVTLSCSPISGHRSVSWYQQTPGQGLQFLFEYFSETQRNKGNFPGRFSGRQFSNSRSEMNVSTLELGDSALYLCASSPLPGQGTDTQYFGPGTRLTVL.

J is TRBJ1-5 and V is TRBV28; D not certain. The CDR3 runs 17 residues. V was shortened by 3 bases and J by 3 bases, with 18 bases between the two germline ends. CDR1 is MDHEN, CDR2 SYDVKM, per germline. The CDR3 DNA follows: TGTGCCAGCAGTTTGTACCCCCGCAGAGGTAACAATCAGCCCCAGCATTTT. Amino acids: CASSLYPRRGNNQPQHF.

This clone came up a few times. J is TRBJ2-1 and V is TRBV24-1, with 9 nucleotides matching TRBD2. The CDR3 loop spans 13 amino acids. J was trimmed by 6 bases and V by 9 bases; bases with no gene match: 5. Germline loops: CDR1 KGHDR, CDR2 SFDVKD. CDR3 nucleotide sequence: TGTGCCACCGGGACTAGCCTGCGCAATGAGCAGTTCTTC. Encoded protein: CATGTSLRNEQFF.

The V gene is TRBV9, the J gene TRBJ2-3; a weak D match, TRBD2 (6 bases). This CDR3 is built from 15 residues. The V gene's germline CDR1 is SGDLS and CDR2 YYNGEE. V was cut by 7 bases and J by 6 bases, with 21 bases left in between. The CDR3 DNA sequence: TGTGCCAGCGCCAGGATGGGGCGGGACGGCGATACGCAGTATTTT. Its protein is CASARMGRDGDTQYF.

V is TRBV4-1 and J is TRBJ1-6, with a weak D call TRBD1 (6 bases). CDR1 is MGHRA, CDR2 YSYEKL, per germline. The V gene lost 1 base and the J gene lost 7 bases, with 17 bases spanning the gap. The CDR3 is 17 residues long. CDR3 loop: CASSQGSMAGTNSPLHF. Written as DNA, the CDR3 is TGCGCCAGCAGCCAAGGCTCGATGGCAGGGACAAATTCACCCCTCCACTTT.

The chain links TRBV12-2 to TRBJ1-6. TRBV12-2 corresponds to a pseudogene. The length of the CDR3 is 17 residues. As DNA, the CDR3 is TGTGCAAGTCGCTCCGCACCTGAGAGCTCCTATAATTCACCCCTCCACTTT. Translating it yields CASRSAPESSYNSPLHF.

J is TRBJ2-7 and V is TRBV29-1; the D gene is possibly TRBD1 (6 bases). Deletions cut 3 bases from V and 5 bases from J, with 17 bases between. This CDR3 is built from 14 residues. Germline V gives CDR1 SQVTM, CDR2 ANQGSEA. The CDR3 loop reads CSVETGTGNDEQYF. In nucleotides, the CDR3 is TGCAGCGTTGAGACGGGAACAGGGAATGACGAGCAGTACTTC.

The chain couples TRBV6-5 to TRBJ1-1; D may be TRBD1 (5 bases). This CDR3 has 14 residues. With 11 bases removed from V and 0 bases from J, the gap between germline ends came to 16 bases. Germline V gene lookup returns CDR1 MNHEY and CDR2 SVGAGI. As DNA, the CDR3 is TGTGCCCTCAAACCGGGACTCATGAACACTGAAGCTTTCTTT. Translation gives CALKPGLMNTEAFF.

The rearrangement uses TRBV3-1 (or the pseudogene TRBV3-2) and TRBJ1-4; the D gene is possibly TRBD1 (5 bases). The CDR3 sequence is 14 residues long. Trimming removed 4 bases at V and 0 bases at J, with 6 bases between. Germline V gives CDR1 LGHDT, CDR2 YNNKEL (reference sequence). The CDR3 coding sequence is TGTGCCAGCAGCCTACAGGCAACTAATGAAAAACTGTTTTTT. Protein: CASSLQATNEKLFF.

The chain joins TRBV9 to TRBJ2-1, with 15 nucleotides matching TRBD2. The germline V gene has CDR1 SGDLS and CDR2 YYNGEE. The CDR3 has 20 amino acids. Trimming took 0 bases from V and 2 from J; bases not matched to a gene: 9. This chain's CDR3 is CASSVDGRTSGRAPYNEQFF. DNA for the CDR3: TGTGCCAGCAGCGTAGATGGACGGACTAGCGGGAGGGCCCCCTACAATGAGCAGTTCTTC.

The chain couples TRBV9 to TRBJ1-6; TRBD1 is a possible D gene (6 bases). The CDR3 consists of 15 residues. In germline, CDR1 is SGDLS, CDR2 YYNGEE. Trimming cost V 3 bases and J 8 bases, with 15 bases left between them. The CDR3 here is CASSAANRAYSPLHF. CDR3 in DNA: TGTGCCAGCAGCGCCGCGAACAGGGCTTATTCACCCCTCCACTTT.

This chain links TRBV3-1 (or the pseudogene TRBV3-2) with TRBJ2-2; 16 bases fit TRBD2. The ends lost 3 bases at V and 5 bases at J; junction bases unmatched: 15. CDR3 length: 21 amino acids. Germline CDR1 LGHDT, CDR2 YNNKEL (reference sequence). CDR3 coding DNA: TGTGCCAGCAGCCAGCCGGGACTAGCGGGGGGGATCCCTAAAGGGACCGGGGAGCTGTTTTTT. Translated: CASSQPGLAGGIPKGTGELFF.

The chain recombines TRBV5-6 with TRBJ1-1; D unresolved. Germline V gene lookup returns CDR1 SGHDT and CDR2 YYEEEE. The V end was cut by 0 bases, the J end by 8 bases, with 5 bases between. The CDR3 extends over 11 amino acids. The DNA of the CDR3 is TGTGCCAGCAGCTTGGGGGCGGAAGCTTTCTTT. Protein sequence: CASSLGAEAFF.

This clone was counted a few times. The genes are TRBV6-4 and TRBJ2-7; 7 bases agree with TRBD2. Trimming cost V 6 bases and J 5 bases; bases outside gene matches: 4. In germline, CDR1 is MRHNA, CDR2 SNTAGT. This CDR3 region has 12 residues. The CDR3, as DNA: TGTGCCAGCAGGCCCCGGGAGGACGAGCAGTACTTC. This encodes CASRPREDEQYF.